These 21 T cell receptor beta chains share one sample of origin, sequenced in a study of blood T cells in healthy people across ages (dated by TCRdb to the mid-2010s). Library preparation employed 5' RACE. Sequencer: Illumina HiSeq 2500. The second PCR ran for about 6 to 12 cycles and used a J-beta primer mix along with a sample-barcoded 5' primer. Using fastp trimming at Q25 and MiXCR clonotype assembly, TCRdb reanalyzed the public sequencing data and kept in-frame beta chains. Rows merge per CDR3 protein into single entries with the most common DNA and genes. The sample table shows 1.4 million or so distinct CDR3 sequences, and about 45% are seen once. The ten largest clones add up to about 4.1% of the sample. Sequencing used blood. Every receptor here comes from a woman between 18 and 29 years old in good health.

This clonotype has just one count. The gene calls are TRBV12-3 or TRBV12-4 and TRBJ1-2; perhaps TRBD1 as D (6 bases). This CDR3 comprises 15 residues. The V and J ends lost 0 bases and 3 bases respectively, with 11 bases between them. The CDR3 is CASSLARGIDYGYTF. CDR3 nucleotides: TGTGCCAGCAGTTTAGCGAGGGGGATCGACTATGGCTACACCTTC.

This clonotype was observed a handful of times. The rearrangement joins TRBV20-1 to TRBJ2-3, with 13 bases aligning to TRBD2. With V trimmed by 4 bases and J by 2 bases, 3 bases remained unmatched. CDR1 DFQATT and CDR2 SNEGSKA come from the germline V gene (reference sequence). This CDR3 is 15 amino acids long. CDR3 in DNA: TGCAGTGCTACCGGGACTAGCGGGGACACAGATACGCAGTATTTT. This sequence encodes CSATGTSGDTDTQYF.

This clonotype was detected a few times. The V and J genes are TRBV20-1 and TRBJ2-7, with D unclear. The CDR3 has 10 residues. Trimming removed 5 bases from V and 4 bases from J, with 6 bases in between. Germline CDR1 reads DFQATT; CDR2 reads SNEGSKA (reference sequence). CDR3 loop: CSAWSYEQYF. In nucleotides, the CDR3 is TGCAGTGCTTGGAGTTACGAGCAGTACTTC.

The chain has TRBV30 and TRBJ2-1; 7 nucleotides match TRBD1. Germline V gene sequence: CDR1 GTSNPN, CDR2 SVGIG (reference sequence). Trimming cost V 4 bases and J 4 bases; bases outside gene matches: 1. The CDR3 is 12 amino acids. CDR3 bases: TGTGCCTGGATGGACAGGTACAATGAGCAGTTCTTC. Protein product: CAWMDRYNEQFF. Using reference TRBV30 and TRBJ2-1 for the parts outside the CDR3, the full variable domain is SQTIHQWPATLVQPVGSPLSLECTVEGTSNPNLYWYRQAAGRGLQLLFYSVGIGQISSEVPQNLSASRPQDRQFILSSKKLLLSDSGFYLCAWMDRYNEQFFGPGTRLTVL.

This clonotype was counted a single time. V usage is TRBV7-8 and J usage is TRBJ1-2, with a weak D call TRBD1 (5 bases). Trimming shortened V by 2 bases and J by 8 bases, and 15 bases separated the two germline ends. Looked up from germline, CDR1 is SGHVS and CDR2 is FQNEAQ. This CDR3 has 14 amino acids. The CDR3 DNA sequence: TGTGCCAGCAGCTTAAAGCTCCGCCAGGGAGGCTACACCTTC. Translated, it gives CASSLKLRQGGYTF.

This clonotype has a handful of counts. CDR3 DNA sequence: TGTGCCAGCATCCCGGCCGGAGAAGATACGCAGTATTTT. Translated: CASIPAGEDTQYF. The chain employs TRBV6-5 and TRBJ2-3; D ambiguous. The CDR3 has 13 residues. Trimming removed 7 bases from V and 5 bases from J, with 13 bases in between. Germline CDR1 is MNHEY and CDR2 is SVGAGI.

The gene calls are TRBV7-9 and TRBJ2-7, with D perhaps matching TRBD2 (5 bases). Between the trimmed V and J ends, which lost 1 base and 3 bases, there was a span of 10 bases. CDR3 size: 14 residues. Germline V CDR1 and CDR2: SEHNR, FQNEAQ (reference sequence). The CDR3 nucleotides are TGTGCCAGCAGCTTAGTGGTTGAGGGCTACGAGCAGTACTTC. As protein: CASSLVVEGYEQYF. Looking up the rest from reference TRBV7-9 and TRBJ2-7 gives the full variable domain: DTGVSQNPRHKITKRGQNVTFRCDPISEHNRLYWYRQTLGQGPEFLTYFQNEAQLEKSRLLSDRFSAERPKGSFSTLEIQRTEQGDSAMYLCASSLVVEGYEQYFGPGTRLTVT.

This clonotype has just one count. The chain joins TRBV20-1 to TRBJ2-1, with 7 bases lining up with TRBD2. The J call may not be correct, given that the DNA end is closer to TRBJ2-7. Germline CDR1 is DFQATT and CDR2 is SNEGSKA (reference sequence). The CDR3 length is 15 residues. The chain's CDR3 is CSARAPSGLLNEQYF. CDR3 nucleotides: TGCAGTGCTAGAGCCCCTAGCGGCCTATTGAATGAGCAGTACTTC.

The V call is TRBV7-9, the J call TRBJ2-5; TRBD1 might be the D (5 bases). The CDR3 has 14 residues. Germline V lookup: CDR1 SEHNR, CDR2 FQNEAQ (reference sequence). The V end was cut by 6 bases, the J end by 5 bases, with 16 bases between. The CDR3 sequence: CASSTTATRETQYF. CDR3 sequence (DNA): TGTGCCAGCAGTACGACAGCCACCCGGGAGACCCAGTACTTC.

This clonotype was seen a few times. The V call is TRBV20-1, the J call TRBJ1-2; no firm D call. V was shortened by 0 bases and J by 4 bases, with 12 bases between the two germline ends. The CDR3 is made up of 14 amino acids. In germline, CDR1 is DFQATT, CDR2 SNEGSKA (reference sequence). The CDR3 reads CSARDPIAAYGYTF. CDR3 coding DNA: TGCAGTGCTAGAGATCCCATAGCAGCCTATGGCTACACCTTC.

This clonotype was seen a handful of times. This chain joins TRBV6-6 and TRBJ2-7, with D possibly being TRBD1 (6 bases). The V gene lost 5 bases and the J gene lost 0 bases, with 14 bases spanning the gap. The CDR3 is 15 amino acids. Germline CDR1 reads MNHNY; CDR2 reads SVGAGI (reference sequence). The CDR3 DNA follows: TGTGCCAGCAGTGTCACAGGGTCCAGCTCCTACGAGCAGTACTTC. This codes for CASSVTGSSSYEQYF.

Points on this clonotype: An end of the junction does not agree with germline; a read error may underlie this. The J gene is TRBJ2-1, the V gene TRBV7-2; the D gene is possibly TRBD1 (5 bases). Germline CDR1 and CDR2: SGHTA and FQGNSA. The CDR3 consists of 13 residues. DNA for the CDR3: TGTGCCTGCAGCTTAGCAGGGTGGAATGAGCAGTTCTTC. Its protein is CACSLAGWNEQFF.

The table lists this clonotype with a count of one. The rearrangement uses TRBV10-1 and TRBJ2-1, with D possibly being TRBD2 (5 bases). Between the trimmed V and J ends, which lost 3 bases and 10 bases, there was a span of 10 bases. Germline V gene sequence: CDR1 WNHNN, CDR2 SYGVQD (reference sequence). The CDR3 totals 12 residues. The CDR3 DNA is TGCGCCAGCAGTGATGGCGAGGGCGAGCAGTTCTTC. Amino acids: CASSDGEGEQFF.

CDR3 DNA sequence: TGCAGTGCTAGTGCGGGGTTGAACACTGAAGCTTTCTTT. Translation: CSASAGLNTEAFF. V is TRBV20-1 and J is TRBJ1-1; the D is unclear. From germline, CDR1 is DFQATT and CDR2 SNEGSKA (reference sequence). The V end was cut by 3 bases, the J end by 0 bases, with 8 bases between. This CDR3 is built from 13 residues.

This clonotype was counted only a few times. The CDR3 DNA follows: TGTGCCACCAGTCTAACAGGGGAACCCACAGATACGCAGTATTTT. Its translation: CATSLTGEPTDTQYF. V usage is TRBV24-1 and J usage is TRBJ2-3; 7 positions agree with TRBD1. The CDR3 consists of 15 residues. Trimming cost V 6 bases and J 2 bases; bases outside gene matches: 7. CDR1 and CDR2 from the germline V gene are KGHDR and SFDVKD.

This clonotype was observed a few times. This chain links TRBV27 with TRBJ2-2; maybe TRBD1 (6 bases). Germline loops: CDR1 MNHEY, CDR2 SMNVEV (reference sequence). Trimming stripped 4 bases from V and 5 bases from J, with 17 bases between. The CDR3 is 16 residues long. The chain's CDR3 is CASSSKFYRVTGELFF. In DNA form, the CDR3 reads TGTGCCAGCAGTTCAAAATTTTACAGGGTTACCGGGGAGCTGTTTTTT.

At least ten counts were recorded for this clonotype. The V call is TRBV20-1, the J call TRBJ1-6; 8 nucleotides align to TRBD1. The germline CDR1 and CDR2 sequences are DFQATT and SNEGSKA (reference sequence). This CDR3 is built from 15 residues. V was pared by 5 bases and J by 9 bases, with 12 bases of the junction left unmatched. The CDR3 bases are TGCAGTGCTCCCCCAATGACAGGGGAGGTTTCACCCCTCCACTTT. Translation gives CSAPPMTGEVSPLHF.

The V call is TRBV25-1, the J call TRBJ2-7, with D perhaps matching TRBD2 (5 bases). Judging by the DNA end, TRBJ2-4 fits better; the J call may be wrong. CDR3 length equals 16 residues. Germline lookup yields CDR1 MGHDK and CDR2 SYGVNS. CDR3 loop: CASSDPRAPGGNIQYF. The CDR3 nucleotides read TGTGCCAGCAGTGATCCCCGGGCCCCAGGAGGAAACATTCAGTACTTC.

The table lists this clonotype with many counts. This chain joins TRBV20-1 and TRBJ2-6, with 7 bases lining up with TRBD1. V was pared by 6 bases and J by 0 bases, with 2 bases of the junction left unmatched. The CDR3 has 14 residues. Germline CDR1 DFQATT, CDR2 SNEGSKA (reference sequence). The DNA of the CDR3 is TGCAGTGCAAGACAGGGCTCTGGGGCCAACGTCCTGACTTTC. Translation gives CSARQGSGANVLTF.

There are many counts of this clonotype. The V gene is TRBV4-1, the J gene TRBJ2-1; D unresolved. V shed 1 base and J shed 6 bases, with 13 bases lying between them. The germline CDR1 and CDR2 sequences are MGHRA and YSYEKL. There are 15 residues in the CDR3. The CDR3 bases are TGCGCCAGCAGCCAAGGGGGTAGAGGCTCCAATGAGCAGTTCTTC. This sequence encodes CASSQGGRGSNEQFF.

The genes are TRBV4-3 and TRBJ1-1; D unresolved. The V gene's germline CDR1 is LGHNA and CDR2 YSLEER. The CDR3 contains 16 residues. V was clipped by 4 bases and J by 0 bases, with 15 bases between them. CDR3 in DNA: TGCGCCAGCAGCCCTGTTGAGGGCCGAATGAACACTGAAGCTTTCTTT. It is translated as CASSPVEGRMNTEAFF.